Included here is one T cell receptor beta chain sequence, with context. Germline V gene sequence: CDR1 LGHDT, CDR2 YNNKEL (reference sequence). This CDR3 contains 13 residues. J lost 6 bases, V lost 6 bases, and 2 bases had no gene match. In the original analysis: Amplifying reference gene primers gave estimates of nucleated cell counts. Only in-frame clones appear in the TCRdb table, and some are missing; sequencing was by immunoSEQ multiplex PCR. V, J and clone size are taken as reported in that table, and D and trimming were inferred from the DNA itself. The sample contains 300,000 to 350,000 clones, 90% of which appear only once. This entry belongs to a study of blood T cell repertoires in COVID-19. In the study overall: Nucleic acid was either cDNA or gDNA, and it came from T cells, B-cell-depleted T cells, or PBMCs.

The receptor comes from a woman in her twenties or thirties with COVID-19, enrolled during active disease. Source material: peripheral blood. The chain carries TRBV3-1 (or the pseudogene TRBV3-2) and TRBJ2-1, with 10 bases that match TRBD2. CDR3 amino acids: CASRLAGFNEQFF. CDR3 DNA: TGTGCCAGCAGACTAGCGGGGTTCAATGAGCAGTTCTTC.